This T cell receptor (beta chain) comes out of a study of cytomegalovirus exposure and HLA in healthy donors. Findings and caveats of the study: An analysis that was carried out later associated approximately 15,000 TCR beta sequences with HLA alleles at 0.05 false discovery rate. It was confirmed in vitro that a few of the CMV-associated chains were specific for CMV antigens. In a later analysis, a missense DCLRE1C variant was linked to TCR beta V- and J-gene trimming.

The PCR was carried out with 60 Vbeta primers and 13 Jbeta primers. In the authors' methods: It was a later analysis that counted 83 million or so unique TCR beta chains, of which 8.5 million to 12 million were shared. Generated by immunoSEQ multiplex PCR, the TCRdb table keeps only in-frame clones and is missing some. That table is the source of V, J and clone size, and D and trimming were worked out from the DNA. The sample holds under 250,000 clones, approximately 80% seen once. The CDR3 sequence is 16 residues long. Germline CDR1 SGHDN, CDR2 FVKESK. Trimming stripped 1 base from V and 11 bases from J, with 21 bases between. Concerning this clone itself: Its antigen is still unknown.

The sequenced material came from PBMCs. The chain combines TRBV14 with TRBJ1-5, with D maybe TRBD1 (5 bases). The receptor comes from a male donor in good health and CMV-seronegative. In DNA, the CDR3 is TGTGCCAGCAGCCAAGCCGGGACGGAGGGAACCTCGGCCCAGCATTTT. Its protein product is CASSQAGTEGTSAQHF.